The T cell receptor beta chain described here comes from a study of blood T cell repertoires in COVID-19. The wider study: COVID-19 samples collected from the United States, Italy and Spain covered acute and convalescent phases. Sample material is recorded as cDNA or gDNA derived from T cells, B-cell-depleted T cells, or PBMCs.

Study processing details: The authors estimated nucleated cell counts from reference gene primer amplification. This table comes from immunoSEQ multiplex PCR, and its TCRdb copy is limited to in-frame clones, with some not included. That table supplies the V and J calls and clone size; D and trimming were determined from the DNA. This sample has roughly 140,000 clones, with just under 85% found just once. Trimming took 3 bases from V and 8 from J; bases not matched to a gene: 5. The CDR3 consists of 14 residues. Germline V gives CDR1 SGHVS, CDR2 FQNEAQ. Sequencing used peripheral blood. The receptor comes from a woman aged 40 to 50 with active or convalescent COVID-19. The rearrangement joins TRBV7-8 to TRBJ2-1, with 9 bases lining up with TRBD2. This CDR3 reads CASSFIAGDHEQFF. CDR3 coding DNA: TGTGCCAGCAGCTTCATAGCGGGAGACCATGAGCAGTTCTTC.